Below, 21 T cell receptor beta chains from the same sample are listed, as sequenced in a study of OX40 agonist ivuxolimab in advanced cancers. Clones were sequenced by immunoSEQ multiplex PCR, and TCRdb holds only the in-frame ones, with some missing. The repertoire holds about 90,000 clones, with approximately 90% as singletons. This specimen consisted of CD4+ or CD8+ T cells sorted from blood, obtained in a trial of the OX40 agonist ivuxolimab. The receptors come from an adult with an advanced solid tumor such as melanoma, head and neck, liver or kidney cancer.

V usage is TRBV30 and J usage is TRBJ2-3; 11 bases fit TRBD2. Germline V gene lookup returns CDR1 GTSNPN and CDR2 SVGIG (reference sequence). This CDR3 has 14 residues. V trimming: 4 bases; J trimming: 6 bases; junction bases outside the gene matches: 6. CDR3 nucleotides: TGTGCCTGGACTAGCGGGAGGCCGTCGGATACGCAGTATTTT. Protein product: CAWTSGRPSDTQYF.

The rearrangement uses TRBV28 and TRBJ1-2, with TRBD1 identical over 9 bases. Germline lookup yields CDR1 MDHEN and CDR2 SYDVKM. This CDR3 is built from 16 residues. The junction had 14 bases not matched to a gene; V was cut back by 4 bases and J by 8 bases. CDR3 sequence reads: CASSSPDPGQGPGYTF. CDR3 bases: TGTGCCAGCAGTTCCCCTGACCCGGGACAGGGACCAGGCTACACCTTC.

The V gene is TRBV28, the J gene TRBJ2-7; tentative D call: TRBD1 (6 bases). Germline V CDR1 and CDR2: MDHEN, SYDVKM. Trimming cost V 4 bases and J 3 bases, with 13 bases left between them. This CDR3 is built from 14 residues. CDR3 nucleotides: TGTGCCAGCAGTTGGAGGACAGCAGACTACGAGCAGTACTTC. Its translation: CASSWRTADYEQYF. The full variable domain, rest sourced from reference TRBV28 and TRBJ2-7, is DVKVTQSSRYLVKRTGEKVFLECVQDMDHENMFWYRQDPGLGLRLIYFSYDVKMKEKGDIPEGYSVSREKKERFSLILESASTNQTSMYLCASSWRTADYEQYFGPGTRLTVT.

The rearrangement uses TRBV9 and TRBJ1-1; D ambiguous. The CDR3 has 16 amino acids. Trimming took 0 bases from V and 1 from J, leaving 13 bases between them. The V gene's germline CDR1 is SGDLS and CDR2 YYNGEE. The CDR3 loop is CASSVDPGGGNTEAFF. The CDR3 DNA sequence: TGTGCCAGCAGCGTAGACCCGGGAGGTGGGAACACTGAAGCTTTCTTT.

CDR3 sequence reads: CASSVNGGVNTGELFF. The CDR3, as DNA: TGTGCCAGCAGTGTTAACGGGGGAGTGAACACCGGGGAGCTGTTTTTT. The chain has TRBV2 and TRBJ2-2; weak D call: TRBD2 (6 bases). Germline V CDR1 and CDR2: SNHLY, FYNNEI. V was trimmed by 4 bases and J by 1 base, leaving 13 bases between them. This CDR3 contains 16 residues.

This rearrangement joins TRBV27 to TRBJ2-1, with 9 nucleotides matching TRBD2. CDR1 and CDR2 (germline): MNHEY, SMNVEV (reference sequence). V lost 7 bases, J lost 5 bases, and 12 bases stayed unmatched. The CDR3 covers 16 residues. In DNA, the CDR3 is TGTGCCAGCACCCTATTAGCGGGAGCATCCCACAATGAGCAGTTCTTC. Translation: CASTLLAGASHNEQFF.

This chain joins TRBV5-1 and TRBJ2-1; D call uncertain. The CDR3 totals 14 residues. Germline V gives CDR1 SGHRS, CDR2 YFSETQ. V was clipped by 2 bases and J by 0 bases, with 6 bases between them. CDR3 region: CASSFDLSYNEQFF. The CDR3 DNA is TGCGCCAGCAGCTTTGACCTCTCCTACAATGAGCAGTTCTTC.

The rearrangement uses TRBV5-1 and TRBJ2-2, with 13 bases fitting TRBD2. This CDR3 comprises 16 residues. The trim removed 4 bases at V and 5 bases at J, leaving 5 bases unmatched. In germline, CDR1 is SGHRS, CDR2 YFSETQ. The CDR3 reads CASSRGLAGVTGELFF. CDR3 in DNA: TGCGCCAGCAGCCGTGGACTAGCGGGAGTTACCGGGGAGCTGTTTTTT. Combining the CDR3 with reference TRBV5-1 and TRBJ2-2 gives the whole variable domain KAGVTQTPRYLIKTRGQQVTLSCSPISGHRSVSWYQQTPGQGLQFLFEYFSETQRNKGNFPGRFSGRQFSNSRSEMNVSTLELGDSALYLCASSRGLAGVTGELFFGEGSRLTVL.

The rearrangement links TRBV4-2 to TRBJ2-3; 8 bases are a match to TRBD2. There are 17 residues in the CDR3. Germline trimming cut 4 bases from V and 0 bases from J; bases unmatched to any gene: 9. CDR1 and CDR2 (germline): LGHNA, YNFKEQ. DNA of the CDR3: TGTGCCAGCAGCCGACTCCCGGCTAGCGGGAGCACAGATACGCAGTATTTT. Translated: CASSRLPASGSTDTQYF.

The CDR3 DNA reads TGCGCCAGCAGCCGAGATCGCCGGGACAGATACAATGAGCAGTTCTTC. This encodes CASSRDRRDRYNEQFF. The chain is built from TRBV4-1 and TRBJ2-1; TRBD1 agrees at 7 bases. The CDR3 covers 16 residues. CDR1 MGHRA and CDR2 YSYEKL come from the germline V gene. Unmatched junction bases numbered 10, after V lost 4 bases and J lost 4 bases.

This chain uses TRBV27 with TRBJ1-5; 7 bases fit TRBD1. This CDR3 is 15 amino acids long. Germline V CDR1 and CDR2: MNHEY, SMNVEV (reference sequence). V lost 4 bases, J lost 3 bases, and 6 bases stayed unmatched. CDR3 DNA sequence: TGTGCCAGCAGTTCCCGAGGGGGCTTCAATCAGCCCCAGCATTTT. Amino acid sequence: CASSSRGGFNQPQHF.

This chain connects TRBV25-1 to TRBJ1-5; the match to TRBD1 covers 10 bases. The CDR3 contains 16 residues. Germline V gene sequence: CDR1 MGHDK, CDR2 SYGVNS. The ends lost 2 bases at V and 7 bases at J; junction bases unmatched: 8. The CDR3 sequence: CASSEGTGEGMQPQHF. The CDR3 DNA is TGTGCCAGCAGTGAAGGGACAGGGGAGGGGATGCAGCCCCAGCATTTT.

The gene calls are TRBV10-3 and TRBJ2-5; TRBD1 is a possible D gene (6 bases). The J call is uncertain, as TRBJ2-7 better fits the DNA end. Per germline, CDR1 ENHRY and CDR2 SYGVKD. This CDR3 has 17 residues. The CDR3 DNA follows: TGTGCCATCAGCGGGCCGGGACATCCACCCCCCGCCTACGAGCAGTACTTC. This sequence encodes CAISGPGHPPPAYEQYF.

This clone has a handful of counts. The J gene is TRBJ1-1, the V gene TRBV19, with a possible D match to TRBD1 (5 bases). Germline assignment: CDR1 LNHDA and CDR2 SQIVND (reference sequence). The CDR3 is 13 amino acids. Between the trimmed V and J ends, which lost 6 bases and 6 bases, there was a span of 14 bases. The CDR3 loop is CASSWGGGAEAFF. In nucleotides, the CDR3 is TGTGCCAGTAGCTGGGGGGGAGGAGCTGAAGCTTTCTTT.

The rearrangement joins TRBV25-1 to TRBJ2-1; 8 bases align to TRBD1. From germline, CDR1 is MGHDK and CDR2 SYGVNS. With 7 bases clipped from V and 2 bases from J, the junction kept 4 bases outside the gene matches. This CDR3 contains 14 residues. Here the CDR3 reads CASTAGGPYNEQFF. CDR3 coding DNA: TGTGCCAGCACGGCAGGGGGCCCCTACAATGAGCAGTTCTTC.

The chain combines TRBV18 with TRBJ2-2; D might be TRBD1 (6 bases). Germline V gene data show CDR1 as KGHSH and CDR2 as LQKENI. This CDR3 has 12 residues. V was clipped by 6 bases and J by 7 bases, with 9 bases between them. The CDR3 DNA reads TGTGCCAGCTCGGCAGGGGTCGGGGAGCTGTTTTTT. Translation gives CASSAGVGELFF.

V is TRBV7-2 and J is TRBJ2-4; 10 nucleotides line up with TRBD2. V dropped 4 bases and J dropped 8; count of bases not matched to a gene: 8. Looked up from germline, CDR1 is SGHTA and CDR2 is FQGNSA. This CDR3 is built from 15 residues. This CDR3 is CASSSLAGEVDIQYF. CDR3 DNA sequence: TGTGCCAGCAGCTCTCTAGCGGGAGAGGTTGACATTCAGTACTTC.

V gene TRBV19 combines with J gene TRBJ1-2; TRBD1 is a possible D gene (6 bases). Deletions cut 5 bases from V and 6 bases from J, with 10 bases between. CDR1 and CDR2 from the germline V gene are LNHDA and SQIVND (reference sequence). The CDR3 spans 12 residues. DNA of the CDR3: TGTGCCAGTAGTCCTGCAGGGGATGGCTACACCTTC. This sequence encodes CASSPAGDGYTF.

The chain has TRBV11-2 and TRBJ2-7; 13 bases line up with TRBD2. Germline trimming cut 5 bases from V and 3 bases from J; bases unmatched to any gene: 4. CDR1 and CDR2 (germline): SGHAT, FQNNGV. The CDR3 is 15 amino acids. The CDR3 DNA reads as TGTGCCAGCAGCACGGGACTAGCGGGAATCTACGAGCAGTACTTC. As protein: CASSTGLAGIYEQYF.

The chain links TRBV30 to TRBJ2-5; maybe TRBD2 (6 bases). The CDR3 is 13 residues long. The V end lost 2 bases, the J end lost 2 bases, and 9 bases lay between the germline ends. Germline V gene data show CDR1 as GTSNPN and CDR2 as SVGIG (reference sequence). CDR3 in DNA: TGTGCCTGGAGTTTCCGGGGGCAAGAGACCCAGTACTTC. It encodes CAWSFRGQETQYF.

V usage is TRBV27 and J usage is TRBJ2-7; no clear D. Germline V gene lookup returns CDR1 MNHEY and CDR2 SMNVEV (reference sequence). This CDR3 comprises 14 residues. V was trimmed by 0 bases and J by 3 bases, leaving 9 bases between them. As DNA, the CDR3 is TGTGCCAGCAGTTTATCAGGGTTTGGCTACGAGCAGTACTTC. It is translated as CASSLSGFGYEQYF.